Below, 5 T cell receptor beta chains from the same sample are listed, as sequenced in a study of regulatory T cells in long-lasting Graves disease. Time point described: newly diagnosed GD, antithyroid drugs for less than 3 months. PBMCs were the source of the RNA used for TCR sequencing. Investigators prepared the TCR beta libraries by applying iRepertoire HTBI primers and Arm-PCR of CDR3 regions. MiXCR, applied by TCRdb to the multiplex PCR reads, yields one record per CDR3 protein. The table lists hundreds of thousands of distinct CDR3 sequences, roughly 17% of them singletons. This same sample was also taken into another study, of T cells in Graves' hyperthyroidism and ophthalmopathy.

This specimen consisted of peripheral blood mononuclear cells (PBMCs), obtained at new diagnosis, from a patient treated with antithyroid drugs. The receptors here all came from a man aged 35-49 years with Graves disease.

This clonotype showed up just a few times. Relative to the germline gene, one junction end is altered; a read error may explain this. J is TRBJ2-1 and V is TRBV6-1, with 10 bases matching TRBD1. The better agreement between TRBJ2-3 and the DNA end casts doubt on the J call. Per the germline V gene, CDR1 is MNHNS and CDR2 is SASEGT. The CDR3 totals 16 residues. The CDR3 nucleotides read TGTGCCAGCCGGCCTCCGGACAGGGGGGTCACAGGTACGCAGTATTTT. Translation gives CASRPPDRGVTGTQYF.

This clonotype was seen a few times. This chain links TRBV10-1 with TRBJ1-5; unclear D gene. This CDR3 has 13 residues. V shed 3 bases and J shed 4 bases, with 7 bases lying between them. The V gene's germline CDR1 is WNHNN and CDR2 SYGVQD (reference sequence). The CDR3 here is CASSESRNQPQHF. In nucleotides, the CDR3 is TGCGCCAGCAGTGAAAGCCGAAATCAGCCCCAGCATTTT.

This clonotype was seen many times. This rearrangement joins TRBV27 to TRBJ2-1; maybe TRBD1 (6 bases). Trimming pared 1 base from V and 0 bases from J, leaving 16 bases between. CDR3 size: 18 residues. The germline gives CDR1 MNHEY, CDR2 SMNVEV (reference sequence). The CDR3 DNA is TGTGCCAGCAGTTTATTCACCGGGACAAAAAGCTCCTACAATGAGCAGTTCTTC. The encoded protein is CASSLFTGTKSSYNEQFF.

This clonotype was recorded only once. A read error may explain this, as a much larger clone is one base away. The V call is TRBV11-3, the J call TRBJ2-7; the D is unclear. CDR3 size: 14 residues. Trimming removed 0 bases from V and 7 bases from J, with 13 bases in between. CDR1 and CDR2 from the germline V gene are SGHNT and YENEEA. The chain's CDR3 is CASSLEHLYNEQYF. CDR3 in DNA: TGTGCCAGCAGCTTAGAACATCTATACAATGAGCAGTACTTC.

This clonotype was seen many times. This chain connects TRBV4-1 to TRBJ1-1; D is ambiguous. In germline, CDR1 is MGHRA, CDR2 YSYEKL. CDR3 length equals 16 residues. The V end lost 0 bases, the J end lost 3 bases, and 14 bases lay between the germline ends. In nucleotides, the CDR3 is TGCGCCAGCAGCCAAGATGACCGAGATGCGGACACTGAAGCTTTCTTT. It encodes CASSQDDRDADTEAFF.